This is a list of T cell receptor beta chains from one sample in a study of identical twins. MiXCR, applied by TCRdb to the 5' RACE reads, yields one record per CDR3 protein. The sample has some 600,000 distinct CDR3 sequences, around 7.5% seen once. The same data also went into a second study, on yellow fever vaccine responses in identical twins.

Sequenced sample: PBMCs. These receptors all come from a woman aged 18-35 years in good health. CDR3s include the opening cysteine and the closing phenylalanine or tryptophan. The order of the fields is clone size, J gene, V gene, D gene, CDR3 DNA, CDR3 protein. A D gene is named only where the DNA matches it firmly. Clone size is shown for a subset of rows, as once, few, many or a class of expanded clone.

many	TRBJ2-1	TRBV5-1	TRBD2	TGCGCCAGCAGCTTGGTATCCCTAGCGGGAGGTAATGAGCAGTTCTTC	CASSLVSLAGGNEQFF
many	TRBJ1-1	TRBV9	NA	TGTGCCAGCAGCACTGGGGATTTAGCCACTGAAGCTTTCTTT	CASSTGDLATEAFF
few	TRBJ2-2	TRBV4-2	TRBD2	TGTGCCAGCAGCCAAGGACTAGCGGGGGGGCCTTACACCGGGGAGCTGTTTTTT	CASSQGLAGGPYTGELFF
NA	TRBJ2-1	TRBV20-1	NA	TGCAGTGCTGACAACACCCCTGAGCAGTTCTTC	CSADNTPEQFF
NA	TRBJ1-5	TRBV6-5	NA	TGTGCCAGCAGTTTGACGGAAAACGTCAGCAATCAGCCCCAGCATTTT	CASSLTENVSNQPQHF
NA	TRBJ2-3	TRBV3-1	NA	TGTGCCAGCTGCCTTCACAGGGAACCCGCAGATACGCAGTATTTT	CASCLHREPADTQYF
many	TRBJ2-1	TRBV29-1	NA	TGCAGCGTTAAGGGGACCTCCTACAATGAGCAGTTCTTC	CSVKGTSYNEQFF
few	TRBJ1-1	TRBV4-1	TRBD1	TGCGCCAGCAGCCGGCTGGGACAGGGAGGTGGGAACACTGAAGCTTTCTTT	CASSRLGQGGGNTEAFF
NA	TRBJ2-5	TRBV7-8	NA	TGTGCCAGCAGCCAGAGGGTTTCCGGGCTCCAAGAGACCCAGTACTTC	CASSQRVSGLQETQYF
few	TRBJ2-6	TRBV29-1	NA	TGCAGCGTTGCCGGGCCCTCTGGGGCCAACGTCCTGACTTTC	CSVAGPSGANVLTF
few	TRBJ2-1	TRBV5-6	NA	TGTGCCAGCAGGGGGAGGAATGAGCAGTTCTTC	CASRGRNEQFF
few	TRBJ2-1	TRBV28	NA	TGTGCCAGCAGTTTTCGATTTCGAGCCAGGGAGCAGTTCTTC	CASSFRFRAREQFF
many	TRBJ2-3	TRBV10-3	NA	TGTGCCATCAGTGAGGGACCCAAAGTGGCGGATACGCAGTATTTT	CAISEGPKVADTQYF
NA	TRBJ2-5	TRBV5-1	TRBD1	TGCGCCAGCAGCCTACAGACAGGGGCACAGGAGACCCAGTACTTC	CASSLQTGAQETQYF
few	TRBJ1-6	TRBV6-4	NA	TGTGCCAGCAGTGCGGGGGGCTTCTCCTATAATTCACCCCTCCACTTT	CASSAGGFSYNSPLHF
NA	TRBJ1-1	TRBV29-1	NA	TGCAGCGCCGAGGGTAGACCGAACACTGAAGCTTTCTTT	CSAEGRPNTEAFF
NA	TRBJ2-1	TRBV28	NA	TGTGCCAGCAGCATATCGGTGGACAGAGAGTACAATGAGCAGTTCTTC	CASSISVDREYNEQFF
NA	TRBJ1-2	TRBV12-3/TRBV12-4	TRBD1	TGTGCCAGCAGCTCCGACAGGGGGCATAGAGGCTACACCTTC	CASSSDRGHRGYTF
NA	TRBJ1-6	TRBV20-1	NA	TGCAGTGCCAATTTCCGGGACAAAAGGGGGGGACCCCTCCACTTT	CSANFRDKRGGPLHF
few	TRBJ2-3	TRBV12-3/TRBV12-4	TRBD2	TGTGCCAGCAGTTTCGCCAGCGGGGGGGCAGGATTTGATACGCAGTATTTT	CASSFASGGAGFDTQYF
NA	TRBJ2-2	TRBV18	NA	TGTGCCAGCTCCCCCTCTACAGGCAGCACCGGGGAGCTGTTTTTT	CASSPSTGSTGELFF
NA	TRBJ1-2	TRBV7-9	TRBD1	TGTGCCAGCAGCTTAGTTGGTGGACAGGCGATCTATGGCTACACCTTC	CASSLVGGQAIYGYTF
few	TRBJ2-3	TRBV5-1	TRBD2	TGCGCCAGCGTAGGACAAGCGGGATCCACAGATACGCAGTATTTT	CASVGQAGSTDTQYF
few	TRBJ2-1	TRBV24-1	NA	TGTGCCACCAGGAAAGACAGTGAGCAGTTCTTC	CATRKDSEQFF
few	TRBJ2-3	TRBV20-1	TRBD2	TGCAGTGCTAGAGATGGTAGGCTAGCGGGAGGAGATACGCAGTATTTT	CSARDGRLAGGDTQYF
many	TRBJ2-1	TRBV2	NA	TGTGCCACCTCCGGCAGGGGGGGGTCCTACAATGAGCAGTTCTTC	CATSGRGGSYNEQFF
many	TRBJ2-1	TRBV27	NA	TGTGCCAGCTCCCACCCTGGACTGACGAACCATGAGCAGTTCTTC	CASSHPGLTNHEQFF
NA	TRBJ2-1	TRBV15	NA	TGTGCCACCAGCATCGAGGGCGGGGAATGGTTCAATGAGCAGTTCTTC	CATSIEGGEWFNEQFF
NA	TRBJ2-7	TRBV28	NA	TGTGCCAGCGGCAGACAGGCACCCTACGAGCAGTACTTC	CASGRQAPYEQYF
NA	TRBJ1-1	TRBV10-3	NA	TGTGCCATCAGCGGAATAAGGACTGAAGCTTTCTTT	CAISGIRTEAFF
few	TRBJ1-1	TRBV11-3	NA	TGTGCCAGCAGCTCCCCGACTCGAGGATCGGGCACTGAAGCTTTCTTT	CASSSPTRGSGTEAFF
NA	TRBJ2-3	TRBV10-1	NA	TGCGCCAGCGGGTCGGTGACTGACGACACAGATACGCAGTATTTT	CASGSVTDDTDTQYF
few	TRBJ1-6	TRBV18	NA	TGTGCCAGCTCATATAAACCGACGAGACAGGCGTTCAGTTCACCCCTCCACTTT	CASSYKPTRQAFSSPLHF
many	TRBJ2-7	TRBV20-1	TRBD2	TGCAGTGCTAGAGATCTCTTAGCGGGGGATTACGAGCAGTACTTC	CSARDLLAGDYEQYF
many	TRBJ2-1	TRBV5-1	TRBD2	TGCGCCAGCAGCTTGGGTACTAGCGGGGATTACTACAATGAGCAGTTCTTC	CASSLGTSGDYYNEQFF
NA	TRBJ2-2	TRBV20-1	NA	TGCAGTGCAGGGCCTGCCCGTCTAGGGGAGCTGTTTTTT	CSAGPARLGELFF
many	TRBJ2-7	TRBV7-2	TRBD2	TGTGCCAGCAGACCCCCGGGACTAGCGGTTTCCTACGAGCAGTACTTC	CASRPPGLAVSYEQYF
many	TRBJ1-1	TRBV3-1	NA	TGTGCCAGCAGCCAAGAATGGGGCAGTACTGAAGCTTTCTTT	CASSQEWGSTEAFF
NA	TRBJ1-5	TRBV15	NA	TGTGCCACCAGGACCATGGGACTTAACCAGCCCCAGCATTTT	CATRTMGLNQPQHF
few	TRBJ2-2	TRBV19	NA	TGTGCCAGTAGTATATCTGGTAACACCGGGGAGCTGTTTTTT	CASSISGNTGELFF
NA	TRBJ1-1	TRBV5-1	NA	TGCGCCAGCAGCCCTTGGACATATCCGAACACTGAAGCTTTCTTT	CASSPWTYPNTEAFF
many	TRBJ2-2	TRBV7-2	NA	TGTGCCAGCAGCCCGGTAATAGAGACAGTCAGAAACACCGGGGAGCTGTTTTTT	CASSPVIETVRNTGELFF
many	TRBJ1-5	TRBV12-3/TRBV12-4	NA	TGTGCCAGCACCCCAAAGGGGGGCGGTTGGCAGCCCCAGCATTTT	CASTPKGGGWQPQHF
few	TRBJ1-2	TRBV5-5	NA	TGTGCCAGCAGCACCTCCTTTTTCGGCTACACCTTC	CASSTSFFGYTF
many	TRBJ2-1	TRBV29-1	NA	TGCAGCTACGGGGGCGTTAACTCCTACAATGAGCAGTTCTTC	CSYGGVNSYNEQFF
many	TRBJ2-1	TRBV14	TRBD2	TGTGCCAGCAGCATGCGACTAGCGGGAGTGAAAATAGAGCAGTTCTTC	CASSMRLAGVKIEQFF